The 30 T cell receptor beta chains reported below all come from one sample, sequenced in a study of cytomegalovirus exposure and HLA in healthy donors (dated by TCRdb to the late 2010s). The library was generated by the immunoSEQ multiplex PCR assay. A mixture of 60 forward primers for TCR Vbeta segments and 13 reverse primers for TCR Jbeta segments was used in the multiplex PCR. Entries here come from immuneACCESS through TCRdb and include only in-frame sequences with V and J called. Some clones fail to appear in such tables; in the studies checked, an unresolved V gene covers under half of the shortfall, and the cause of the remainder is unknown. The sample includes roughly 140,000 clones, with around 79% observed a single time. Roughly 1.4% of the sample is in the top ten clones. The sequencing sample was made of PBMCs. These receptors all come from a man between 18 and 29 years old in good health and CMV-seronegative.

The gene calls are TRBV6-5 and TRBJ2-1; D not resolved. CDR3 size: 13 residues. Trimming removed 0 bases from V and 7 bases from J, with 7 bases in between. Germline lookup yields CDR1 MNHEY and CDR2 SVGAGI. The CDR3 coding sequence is TGTGCCAGCAGTTACTCGAGCCGGAATGAGCAGTTCTTC. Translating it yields CASSYSSRNEQFF.

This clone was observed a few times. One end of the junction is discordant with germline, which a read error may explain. As DNA, the CDR3 is TGTTCCAGCAGCCCCAGACTAGCGGGAGATCGGTCCTACAATGAGCAGTTCTTC. Amino acid sequence: CSSSPRLAGDRSYNEQFF. V is TRBV7-9 and J is TRBJ2-1; 12 bases are shared with TRBD2. Germline CDR1 is SEHNR and CDR2 is FQNEAQ (reference sequence). The CDR3 has 18 amino acids.

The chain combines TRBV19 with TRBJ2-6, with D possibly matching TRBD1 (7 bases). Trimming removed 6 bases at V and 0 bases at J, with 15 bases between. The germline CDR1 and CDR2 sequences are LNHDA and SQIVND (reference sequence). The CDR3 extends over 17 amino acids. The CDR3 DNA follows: TGTGCCAGTAGGCTCGCGGGACAGACCTCTGGGGCCAACGTCCTGACTTTC. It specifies CASRLAGQTSGANVLTF.

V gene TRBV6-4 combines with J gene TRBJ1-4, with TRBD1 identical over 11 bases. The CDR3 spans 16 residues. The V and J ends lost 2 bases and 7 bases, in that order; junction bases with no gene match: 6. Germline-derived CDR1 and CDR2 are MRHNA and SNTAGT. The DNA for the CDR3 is TGTGCCAGCAGTGACACGAGGGACAGGGGGAGTGAAAAACTGTTTTTT. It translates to CASSDTRDRGSEKLFF.

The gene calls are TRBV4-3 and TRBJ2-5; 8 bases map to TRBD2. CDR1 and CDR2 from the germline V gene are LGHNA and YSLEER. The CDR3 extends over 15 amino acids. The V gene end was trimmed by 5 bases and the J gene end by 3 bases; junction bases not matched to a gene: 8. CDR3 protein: CASSFTGLEKETQYF. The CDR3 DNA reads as TGCGCCAGCAGCTTCACGGGACTAGAAAAAGAGACCCAGTACTTC.

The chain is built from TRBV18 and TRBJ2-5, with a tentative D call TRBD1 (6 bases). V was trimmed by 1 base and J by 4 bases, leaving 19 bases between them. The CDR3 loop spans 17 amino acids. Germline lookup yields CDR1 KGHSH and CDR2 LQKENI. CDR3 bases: TGTGCCAGCTCACCACAGTCAACACAGGGTTACGGAGAGACCCAGTACTTC. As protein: CASSPQSTQGYGETQYF.

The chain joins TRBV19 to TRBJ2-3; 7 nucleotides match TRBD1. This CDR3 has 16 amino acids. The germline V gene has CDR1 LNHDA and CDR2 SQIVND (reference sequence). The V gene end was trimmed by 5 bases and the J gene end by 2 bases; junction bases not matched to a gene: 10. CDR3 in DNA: TGTGCCAGTAGTGATTGGACAGGAGAGAACACAGATACGCAGTATTTT. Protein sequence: CASSDWTGENTDTQYF.

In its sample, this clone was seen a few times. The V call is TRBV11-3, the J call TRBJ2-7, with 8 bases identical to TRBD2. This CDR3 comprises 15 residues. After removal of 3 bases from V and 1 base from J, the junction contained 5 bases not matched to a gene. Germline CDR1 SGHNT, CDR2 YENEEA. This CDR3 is CASSLEAGESYEQYF. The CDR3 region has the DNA TGTGCCAGCAGCTTGGAAGCGGGAGAATCCTACGAGCAGTACTTC.

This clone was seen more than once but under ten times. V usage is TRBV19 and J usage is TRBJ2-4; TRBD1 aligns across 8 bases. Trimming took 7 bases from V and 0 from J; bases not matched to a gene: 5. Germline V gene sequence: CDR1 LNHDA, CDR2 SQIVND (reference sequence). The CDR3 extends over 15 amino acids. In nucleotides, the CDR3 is TGTGCCAGTACCTCCCAGGGGGCAGCCAAAAACATTCAGTACTTC. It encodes CASTSQGAAKNIQYF.

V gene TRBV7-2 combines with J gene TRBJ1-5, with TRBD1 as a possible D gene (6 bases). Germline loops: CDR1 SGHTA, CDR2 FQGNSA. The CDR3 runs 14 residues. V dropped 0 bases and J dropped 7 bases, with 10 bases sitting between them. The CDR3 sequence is CASSLASQGQPQHF. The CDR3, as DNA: TGTGCCAGCAGCTTAGCCTCCCAGGGGCAGCCCCAGCATTTT.

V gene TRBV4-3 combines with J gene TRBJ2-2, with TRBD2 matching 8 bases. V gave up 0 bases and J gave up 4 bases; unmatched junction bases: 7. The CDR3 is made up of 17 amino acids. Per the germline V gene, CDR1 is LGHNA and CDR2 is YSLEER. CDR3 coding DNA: TGCGCCAGCAGCCAAGAAGGTAGCGGGGCGGGCACCGGGGAGCTGTTTTTT. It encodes CASSQEGSGAGTGELFF.

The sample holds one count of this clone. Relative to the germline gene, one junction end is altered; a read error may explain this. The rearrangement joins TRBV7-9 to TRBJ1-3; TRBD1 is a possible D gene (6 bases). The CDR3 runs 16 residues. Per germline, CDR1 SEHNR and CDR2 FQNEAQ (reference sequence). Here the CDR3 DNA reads TGTTCCAGCAGCTTAGGAGTTCCAGGGGCTGGAAACACCATATATTTT. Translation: CSSSLGVPGAGNTIYF.

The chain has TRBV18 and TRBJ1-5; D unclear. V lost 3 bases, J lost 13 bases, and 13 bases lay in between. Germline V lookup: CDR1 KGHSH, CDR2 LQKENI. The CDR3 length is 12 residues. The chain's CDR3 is CASSPGASTQHF. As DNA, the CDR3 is TGTGCCAGCTCACCCGGAGCCAGTACTCAGCATTTT.

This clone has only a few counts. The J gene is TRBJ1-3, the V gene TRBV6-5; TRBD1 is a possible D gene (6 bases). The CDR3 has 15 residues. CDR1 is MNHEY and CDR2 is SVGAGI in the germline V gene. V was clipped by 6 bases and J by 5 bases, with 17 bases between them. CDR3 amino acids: CASSHGGRGRNTIYF. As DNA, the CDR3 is TGTGCCAGCAGCCACGGCGGCAGGGGACGAAACACCATATATTTT.

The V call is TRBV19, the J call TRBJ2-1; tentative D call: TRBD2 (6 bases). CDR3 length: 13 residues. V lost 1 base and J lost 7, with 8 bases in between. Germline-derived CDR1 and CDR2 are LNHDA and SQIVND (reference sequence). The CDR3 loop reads CASSIAGDNEQFF. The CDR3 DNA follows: TGTGCCAGTAGTATAGCGGGAGATAATGAGCAGTTCTTC. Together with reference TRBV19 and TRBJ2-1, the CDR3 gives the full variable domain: DGGITQSPKYLFRKEGQNVTLSCEQNLNHDAMYWYRQDPGQGLRLIYYSQIVNDFQKGDIAEGYSVSREKKESFPLTVTSAQKNPTAFYLCASSIAGDNEQFFGPGTRLTVL.

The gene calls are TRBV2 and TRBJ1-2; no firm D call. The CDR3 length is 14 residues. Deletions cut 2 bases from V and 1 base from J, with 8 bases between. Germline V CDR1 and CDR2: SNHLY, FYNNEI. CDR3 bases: TGTGCCAGCAGTGAACGCGGCAGTAACTATGGCTACACCTTC. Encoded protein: CASSERGSNYGYTF.

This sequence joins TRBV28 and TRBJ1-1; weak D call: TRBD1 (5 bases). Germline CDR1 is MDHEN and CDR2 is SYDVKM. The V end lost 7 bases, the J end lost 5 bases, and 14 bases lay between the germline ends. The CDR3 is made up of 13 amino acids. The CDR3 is CASTPTVLTEAFF. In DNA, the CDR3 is TGTGCCAGCACCCCGACAGTGCTTACTGAAGCTTTCTTT.

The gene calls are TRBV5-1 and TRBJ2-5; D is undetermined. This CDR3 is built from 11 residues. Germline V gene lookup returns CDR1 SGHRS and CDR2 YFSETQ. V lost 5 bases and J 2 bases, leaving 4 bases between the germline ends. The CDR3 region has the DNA TGCGCCAGCAGTCAACAAGAGACCCAGTACTTC. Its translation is CASSQQETQYF.

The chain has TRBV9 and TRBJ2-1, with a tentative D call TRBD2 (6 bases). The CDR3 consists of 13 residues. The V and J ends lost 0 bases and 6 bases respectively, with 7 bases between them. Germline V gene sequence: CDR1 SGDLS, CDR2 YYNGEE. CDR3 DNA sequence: TGTGCCAGCAGCGTAGTTAGCGGCAATGAGCAGTTCTTC. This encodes CASSVVSGNEQFF.

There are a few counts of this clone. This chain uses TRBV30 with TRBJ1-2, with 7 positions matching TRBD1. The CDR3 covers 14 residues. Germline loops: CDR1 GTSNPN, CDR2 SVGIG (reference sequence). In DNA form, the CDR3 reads TGTGTCTTGGGGAAAAAGGAGGGGGCCGGTGGCTACACCTTC. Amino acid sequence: CVLGKKEGAGGYTF.

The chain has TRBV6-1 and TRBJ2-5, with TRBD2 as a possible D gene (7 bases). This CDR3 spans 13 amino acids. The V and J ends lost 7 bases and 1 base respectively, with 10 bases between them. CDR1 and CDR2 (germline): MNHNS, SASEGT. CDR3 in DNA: TGTGCCAGCAATCGGGGGGCCCAAGAGACCCAGTACTTC. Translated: CASNRGAQETQYF.

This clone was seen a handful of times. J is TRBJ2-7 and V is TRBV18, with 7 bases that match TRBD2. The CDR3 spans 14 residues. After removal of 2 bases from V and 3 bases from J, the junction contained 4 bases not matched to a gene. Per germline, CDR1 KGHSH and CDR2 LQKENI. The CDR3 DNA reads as TGTGCCAGCTCACCAGGTGCGGGAGACTACGAGCAGTACTTC. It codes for CASSPGAGDYEQYF.

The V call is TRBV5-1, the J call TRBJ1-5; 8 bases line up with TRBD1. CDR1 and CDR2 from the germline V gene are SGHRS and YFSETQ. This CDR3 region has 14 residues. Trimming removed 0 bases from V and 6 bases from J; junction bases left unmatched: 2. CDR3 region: CASSLGTGSQPQHF. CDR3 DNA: TGCGCCAGCAGCTTGGGGACAGGGAGTCAGCCCCAGCATTTT.

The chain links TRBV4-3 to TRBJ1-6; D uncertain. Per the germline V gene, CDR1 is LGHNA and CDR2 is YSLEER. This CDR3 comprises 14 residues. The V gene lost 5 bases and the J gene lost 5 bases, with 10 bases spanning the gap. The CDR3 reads CASSFAENNSPLHF. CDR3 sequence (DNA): TGCGCCAGCAGCTTTGCGGAAAATAATTCACCCCTCCACTTT.

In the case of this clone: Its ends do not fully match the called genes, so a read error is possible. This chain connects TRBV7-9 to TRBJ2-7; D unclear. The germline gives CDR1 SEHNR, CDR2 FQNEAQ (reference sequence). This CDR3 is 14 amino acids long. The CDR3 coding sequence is TGTTCCAGCAGCTTAATAAGTAGCCCCTACGAGCAGTACTTC. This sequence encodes CSSSLISSPYEQYF.

CDR3 nucleotides: TGTGCCAGCAGTCTACGAACCGCGAACACCGGGGAGCTGTTTTTT. This gives the protein CASSLRTANTGELFF. The gene calls are TRBV6-1 and TRBJ2-2; D gene ambiguous. The CDR3 is 15 residues long. Trimming removed 5 bases at V and 0 bases at J, with 10 bases between. Per the germline V gene, CDR1 is MNHNS and CDR2 is SASEGT.

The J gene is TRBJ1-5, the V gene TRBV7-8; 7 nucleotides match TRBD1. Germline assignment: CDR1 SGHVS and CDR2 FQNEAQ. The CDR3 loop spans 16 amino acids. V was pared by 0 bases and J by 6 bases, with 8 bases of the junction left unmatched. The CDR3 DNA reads TGTGCCAGCAGCTTAGCGGTTCAGGGGGTAGTTCAGCCCCAGCATTTT. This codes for CASSLAVQGVVQPQHF.

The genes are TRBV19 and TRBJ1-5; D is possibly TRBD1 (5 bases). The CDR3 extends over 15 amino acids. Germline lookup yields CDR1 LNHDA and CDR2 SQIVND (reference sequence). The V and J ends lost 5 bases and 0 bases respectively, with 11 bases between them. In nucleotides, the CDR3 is TGTGCCAGTAGTCGACAGTCCTATAGCAATCAGCCCCAGCATTTT. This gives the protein CASSRQSYSNQPQHF.

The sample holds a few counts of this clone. The CDR3 loop reads CASSPTYEQYF. The CDR3 DNA is TGTGCCAGCAGTCCCACCTACGAGCAGTACTTC. V gene TRBV27 combines with J gene TRBJ2-7; D remains ambiguous. Trimming removed 5 bases from V and 2 bases from J, with 4 bases in between. The germline V gene has CDR1 MNHEY and CDR2 SMNVEV (reference sequence). The CDR3 length is 11 residues.

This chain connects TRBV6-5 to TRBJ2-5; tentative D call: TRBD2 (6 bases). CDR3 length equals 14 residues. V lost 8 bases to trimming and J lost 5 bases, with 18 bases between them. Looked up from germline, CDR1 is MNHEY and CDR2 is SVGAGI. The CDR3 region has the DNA TGTGCCAGCTTGAAAGGCGGGATAGGGGAGACCCAGTACTTC. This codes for CASLKGGIGETQYF.